Listed below are T cell receptor beta chains from one sample, sequenced in a study of T-cell reconstitution after alpha-beta-depleted transplantation in children. Via MiXCR, TCRdb re-called the PCR reads, giving one row per CDR3 protein. The sample lists about 610,000 distinct CDR3 sequences; more than 9% were seen once. The sample in question was PBMCs from the stem cell graft donor, obtained from the stem cell graft. Source of these receptors: a human donor who donated a stem cell graft to a child with acute myeloid leukemia. CDR3s include the opening cysteine and the closing phenylalanine or tryptophan. D genes are given only for firm matches. Part of the rows lack a size; the others show once, few, many or a class for expanded clones.

d_call	v_call	j_call	clone_size	cdr3_nt	cdr3_aa
.	TRBV3-1	TRBJ2-1	few	TGTGCCAGCAGCCAGCAGCATGAGCAGTTCTTC	CASSQQHEQFF
TRBD2	TRBV3-1	TRBJ2-7	many	TGTGCCAGCAGCCCCAAGAAGGCGGGAGGCTCATACGAGCAGTACTTC	CASSPKKAGGSYEQYF
.	TRBV29-1	TRBJ2-3	few	TGCAGCGTTGGGGGATTCCGTGAGGATACGCAGTATTTT	CSVGGFREDTQYF
.	TRBV4-2	TRBJ2-2	few	TGTGCCAGTCGAGGGGCTGATTTGGGGGCGGGGGAGCTGTTTTTT	CASRGADLGAGELFF
.	TRBV3-1	TRBJ2-3	many	TGTGCCAGCAGCCAAGGTCTTAGCGCTAAAACTAGCACAGATACGCAGTATTTT	CASSQGLSAKTSTDTQYF
TRBD2	TRBV7-9	TRBJ2-3	many	TGTGCCAGCAGCCCTCGACTAGCGGGAGAGGTTACGCAGTATTTT	CASSPRLAGEVTQYF
TRBD1	TRBV20-1	TRBJ2-2	few	TGCAGTGCCTGGACAGGGGGATCCACCGGGGAGCTGTTTTTT	CSAWTGGSTGELFF
.	TRBV12-3/TRBV12-4	TRBJ2-7	many	TGTGCCAGCAGACCGAGCAACATTAACTACGAGCAGTACTTC	CASRPSNINYEQYF
TRBD1	TRBV20-1	TRBJ1-5	.	TGCAGTGTACCGGGACAGGGGGTGAACAATCAGCCCCAGCATTTT	CSVPGQGVNNQPQHF
TRBD1	TRBV30	TRBJ1-1	once	TGTGCCTACAGGGGGTATGGGATCACTGAAGCTTTCTTT	CAYRGYGITEAFF
.	TRBV20-1	TRBJ2-6	few	TGCAGTGCTAGAGGCGGATATGGGGCCAACGTCCTGACTTTC	CSARGGYGANVLTF
.	TRBV5-1	TRBJ2-1	many	TGCGCCAGCAGTCAGGACAACTACAATGAGCAGTTCTTC	CASSQDNYNEQFF
TRBD2	TRBV7-2	TRBJ2-1	few	TGTGCCAGCAGCTTAGATGGCGGGAGGGTCGATGAGCAGTTCTTC	CASSLDGGRVDEQFF
.	TRBV27	TRBJ1-5	few	TGTGCCAGCAGTTTAGGGACACTTAGCAATCAGCCCCAGCATTTT	CASSLGTLSNQPQHF
TRBD1	TRBV29-1	TRBJ1-1	few	TGCAGCGTTGAAAAAACAGGGGGCACTGAAGCTTTCTTT	CSVEKTGGTEAFF
.	TRBV20-1	TRBJ1-2	few	TGCAGTGCTAGAGAGGGCGGTTACTATGGCTACACCTTC	CSAREGGYYGYTF
.	TRBV5-1	TRBJ2-7	few	TGCGCCAGCAGCTTGGTTGGTGGACGGCCGGCCGGAGGATCCGAGCAGTACTTC	CASSLVGGRPAGGSEQYF
.	TRBV7-3	TRBJ2-1	many	TGTGCCAGCAGCTCCACAGGGTTCGATGAGCAGTTCTTC	CASSSTGFDEQFF
.	TRBV5-1	TRBJ2-2	few	TGCGCCAGCACCCCCGGACAGCTCAACACCGGGGAGCTGTTTTTT	CASTPGQLNTGELFF
.	TRBV7-2	TRBJ2-5	.	TGTGCCAGCAGCTTAGCGACCGGGGGGCCCCAAGAGACCCAGTACTTC	CASSLATGGPQETQYF
.	TRBV6-2/TRBV6-3	TRBJ1-5	.	TGTGGCAGCAACAAAGACAGTTTCAATCAGCCCCAGCATTTT	CGSNKDSFNQPQHF
TRBD2	TRBV5-1	TRBJ2-3	many	TGCGCCAGCCAGGGGACTAGCGGGAGTGATACGCAGTATTTT	CASQGTSGSDTQYF
TRBD2	TRBV3-1	TRBJ2-7	few	TGTGCCAGCAGCCTTGGGGGGACTAGCGGGGCCTACGAGCAGTACTTC	CASSLGGTSGAYEQYF
.	TRBV12-3/TRBV12-4	TRBJ1-6	many	TGTGCCAGCAGTTTAGCAGAAAATTCACCCCTCCACTTT	CASSLAENSPLHF
.	TRBV20-1	TRBJ2-7	few	TGCAGTGCGGGACTCCGAGAGGGGCCCTACGAGCAGTACTTC	CSAGLREGPYEQYF
.	TRBV5-8	TRBJ1-2	.	TGTGCCAGCAGGAGGAGCGGGAACTATGGCTACACCTTC	CASRRSGNYGYTF
TRBD1	TRBV20-1	TRBJ1-6	many	TGCAGTGCAACGTTTTCAGGGGGCGACACCTATAATTCACCCCTCCACTTT	CSATFSGGDTYNSPLHF